The clone carrying this T cell receptor (beta chain) was counted many times. These data belong to a study of kidney transplant recipient with SARS-CoV-2 infection. Each CDR3 protein is one row after TCRdb ran MiXCR on the reads. The table records 200,000 to 250,000 distinct CDR3 sequences, around 28% of them present only once. Trimming shortened V by 7 bases and J by 4 bases, and 19 bases separated the two germline ends. CDR3 size: 16 residues. Germline V gene sequence: CDR1 MNHEY, CDR2 SVGEGT. The receptor comes from a male patient between 25 and 39 years old who had COVID-19 and was a kidney transplant recipient. The graft donor may be the source of some T cells. This specimen consisted of a blood sample, obtained at baseline and on day 111 from a kidney transplant recipient. This chain joins TRBV6-2 or TRBV6-3 and TRBJ2-2; D might be TRBD1 or TRBD2, each matching 5 bases. The DNA of the CDR3 is TGTGCCAGCACAGCCGAGGGGACCTCAGGCACCGGGGAGCTGTTTTTT. Translation gives CASTAEGTSGTGELFF.